The T cell receptor beta chain described here comes from a study of T cell changes during pregnancy in multiple sclerosis (dated by TCRdb to between 2018 and 2021). Regarding the study in general: In women with multiple sclerosis, the researchers looked at how the T cell repertoire shifted as pregnancy progressed.

Turning to this clone: It lacks a known antigen. Qualities for individual bases were not recorded, and no much larger clone is one base off.

From the cysteine up to the phenylalanine, the CDR3 has a length of 13 residues. Solely the CDR3 DNA is kept, with 39 bases framed from the first base. According to the germline V gene (reference sequence), CDR1 reads LNHDA and CDR2 reads SQIVND. V is shortened by 2 bases, J by 3 bases, and the region joining them spans 8 bases. Library method: the immunoSEQ multiplex PCR assay. Not all clones reach the TCRdb copy of this immuneACCESS table, which keeps in-frame sequences only. Checked studies attribute under half of the gap to unresolved V genes and leave the rest unexplained. This sample is represented by about 43,000 clones; about 90% of them were singletons. Jointly, the top ten make up over 4% of the sample.

The input for sequencing was peripheral blood, taken in the first trimester of pregnancy. This sequence uses TRBV19 and TRBJ2-7, with the D gene uncertain. The receptor comes from a female donor in good health, enrolled as a control in a pregnancy study. The CDR3 is CASSILNSYEQYF. DNA sequence: TGTGCCAGTAGTATATTGAACAGCTACGAGCAGTACTTC.